This TCR beta chain was recorded in a study of Ad26.COV2.S vaccination and SARS-CoV-2 variants. Study summary: The donor was enrolled in the Ad26.COV2.S arm of the COV1001 trial. Ad26.COV2.S given intramuscularly, once or twice 56 days apart.

The table came from immunoSEQ multiplex PCR; TCRdb's copy has only in-frame clones and leaves some out. The table lists about 350,000 clones, around 88% of them singletons. Treatment described: 15 to 20 received Ad26.COV2.S at low or high dose, single or two shots; roughly five received placebo; per-sample allocation not given. Sampling was done on day 63 after the first vaccine or placebo injection. The CDR3 is 15 residues long. The V end lost 3 bases, the J end lost 0 bases, and 11 bases lay between the germline ends. Germline V gives CDR1 SEHNR, CDR2 FQNEAQ (reference sequence). As concerns this clone: Its specificity is unknown.

General study results and limits: Marked by substantial breadth, spike-specific CD8+ and CD4+ T cell responses were reportedly seen after vaccination.

The source was peripheral blood, collected in a trial of Ad26.COV2.S vaccine versus placebo. The chain joins TRBV7-9 to TRBJ1-2; D is possibly TRBD1 (5 bases). This clonotype was sampled from a person between 18 and 59 years old who received the Ad26.COV2.S COVID-19 vaccine or a placebo. This chain's CDR3 is CASSLGGNTNYGYTF. Here the CDR3 DNA reads TGTGCCAGCAGCTTGGGGGGGAACACTAACTATGGCTACACCTTC.